The clone carrying this T cell receptor (beta chain) has just a few counts. No antigen is known for it. Method: immunoSEQ multiplex PCR; TCRdb's copy keeps in-frame clones and lacks some. The data hold 120,000 to 150,000 clones, with about 90% observed a single time. This sample stems from a study of cytomegalovirus exposure and HLA in healthy donors. Study-wide results and caveats: 164 TCR beta chains were listed as cytomegalovirus-associated.

CDR3 length: 11 residues. The germline gives CDR1 MNHEY, CDR2 SMNVEV (reference sequence). V dropped 7 bases and J dropped 6 bases, with 9 bases sitting between them. This sequence originates from a man younger than 35 in good health and CMV-seronegative. The chain employs TRBV27 and TRBJ2-5, with TRBD1 as a possible D gene (5 bases). Sequencing was performed on PBMCs. Here the CDR3 reads CASTSGQTQYF. As DNA, the CDR3 is TGTGCCAGCACTTCAGGGCAGACCCAGTACTTC.